Listed below are T cell receptor beta chains from one sample, sequenced in a study of T cells after yellow fever vaccination. TCRdb re-derived calls from the 5' RACE reads in MiXCR, one entry per CDR3 protein. There are about 320,000 distinct CDR3 sequences in the sample; approximately 4% occur only once, and roughly 21% lies in the top ten. The input for sequencing was PBMCs, taken 15 days after the yellow fever booster vaccination. These receptors were obtained from a man younger than 35 who received the YFV17D yellow fever vaccine. Both conserved end residues are part of each CDR3. The order of the fields is CDR3 length, J gene, V gene, CDR3 protein.

>14|TRBJ2-3|TRBV12-3/TRBV12-4
CASSSRRGGYTQYF
>14|TRBJ1-5|TRBV19
CASSFLQGVQPQHF
>10|TRBJ2-7|TRBV29-1
CSAGDGEQYF
>13|TRBJ2-3|TRBV4-3
CASSGLPGDTQYF
>15|TRBJ2-2|TRBV11-2
CASSLAGGNTGELFF
>16|TRBJ2-1|TRBV3-1
CASSQDSRYLGDRQFF
>17|TRBJ2-3|TRBV24-1
CATSDFPEGPSADTQYF
>15|TRBJ2-1|TRBV6-2/TRBV6-3
CASTGLGGSYNEQFF
>15|TRBJ2-6|TRBV2
CASSEEQAGANVLTF
>15|TRBJ2-2|TRBV18
CASSPRIWDPGELFF
>13|TRBJ2-3|TRBV3-1
CASSQEGEHTQYF
>15|TRBJ2-5|TRBV7-2
CASSSGQGFSGTQYF
>15|TRBJ2-7|TRBV11-2
CASSDSGTGGYEQYF
>11|TRBJ2-1|TRBV12-3/TRBV12-4
CASSHGRGQFF
>15|TRBJ2-1|TRBV5-1
CASSLVDPSYNEQFF
>14|TRBJ2-3|TRBV20-1
CSASSGGDTDTQYF
>13|TRBJ1-4|TRBV12-3/TRBV12-4
CASRVSTNEKLFF
>16|TRBJ2-1|TRBV5-1
CASSQRWKGRYNEQFF
>16|TRBJ1-1|TRBV7-9
CASAPWGLITNTEAFF
>13|TRBJ1-6|TRBV25-1
CASSEVYGGTLHF
>13|TRBJ2-5|TRBV25-1
CASSVGPQETQYF
>12|TRBJ1-2|TRBV10-3
CAISERDSGYTF
>15|TRBJ2-7|TRBV4-1
CASSQYRSKSSEQYF
>13|TRBJ2-7|TRBV30
CAWSVRTTYEQYF
>14|TRBJ2-7|TRBV7-2
CASSFATGTYEQYF
>15|TRBJ2-2|TRBV7-2
CASSFLAPVTGELFF
>14|TRBJ1-5|TRBV6-2/TRBV6-3
CASSTTGVNQPQHF
>13|TRBJ2-7|TRBV29-1
CSVAPGINYEQYF
>13|TRBJ2-1|TRBV5-1
CASSPDRAYEQFF
>17|TRBJ1-3|TRBV6-9
CASITLRDRGAGNTIYF
>13|TRBJ2-3|TRBV12-3/TRBV12-4
CASSSGMPDTQYF
>14|TRBJ2-5|TRBV9
CASSVAGDQETQYF
>13|TRBJ2-7|TRBV12-3/TRBV12-4
CASSGTGSYEQYF
>16|TRBJ1-1|TRBV5-5
CASSFFHAGLNTEAFF
>15|TRBJ2-5|TRBV6-2/TRBV6-3
CASGPGPPTRETQYF
>15|TRBJ2-5|TRBV5-1
CASSFSGQTQETQYF
>14|TRBJ2-5|TRBV6-5
CASSLTWDQETQYF
>14|TRBJ1-1|TRBV5-1
CASSLGDTNTEAFF
>13|TRBJ1-1|TRBV7-9
CAREGQVSTEAFF
>14|TRBJ2-3|TRBV4-1
CASSEGLGTDTQYF
>12|TRBJ2-3|TRBV7-6
CASSYLQDTQYF
>17|TRBJ2-1|TRBV4-2
CASSQGVLADSYNEQFF
>15|TRBJ1-5|TRBV2
CASSPQGNSNQPQHF
>14|TRBJ2-1|TRBV4-1
CASSPRVAYNEQFF
>13|TRBJ2-2|TRBV9
CASSPEGVGELFF
>13|TRBJ2-1|TRBV30
CAWKSKSRNEQFF
>13|TRBJ1-1|TRBV9
CASSVWTNTEAFF
>18|TRBJ1-1|TRBV4-1
CASSQDRVGTGVNTEAFF
>16|TRBJ2-5|TRBV7-7
CASSNERQGVQETQYF
>14|TRBJ1-5|TRBV7-9
CASSLGGTDWPQHF